These T cell receptor beta chains were read from a single sample in a study of graft-versus-host responses after intestinal transplantation. The method was immunoSEQ multiplex PCR; TCRdb's version includes in-frame clones alone and lacks a portion of them. The data show about 110,000 clones, 90% to 95% seen once. Their target antigens are unknown. The specimen comprised unstimulated CD8+ T cells sorted from spleen or lymph node cells, sampled before transplant. The receptors stem from a human donor who was the organ donor for an intestinal transplant. CDR3s leave out the opening cysteine and the closing phenylalanine or tryptophan. Each record gives: clone size, J gene, V gene, CDR3 protein. Where a row states a size, it is once, few, many or the class of an expanded clone; other rows omit it.

.,TRBJ1-2,TRBV27,ASGPGGRNYGYT
.,TRBJ2-1,TRBV5-6,ASSLSANEQF
once,TRBJ2-3,TRBV4-1,ASSQVAGRALDTQY
.,TRBJ2-7,TRBV28,ASSLSPGQRGYEQY
few,TRBJ1-2,TRBV6-1,ASSGRQLHGYT
.,TRBJ1-2,TRBV29-1,SVETAPPEKYGYT
.,TRBJ2-7,TRBV2,ASGGTADYEQY
.,TRBJ2-1,TRBV7-6,ASSPSGHNEQF
.,TRBJ2-7,TRBV5-6,ASSSSGTESYEQY
.,TRBJ1-4,TRBV28,ASSLRQGYGEKLF
.,TRBJ2-1,TRBV19,ASTLGQPLFNEQF
.,TRBJ2-3,TRBV30,AWSETSPTDTQY
.,TRBJ1-1,TRBV27,ASSLSGPSTATEAF
.,TRBJ2-5,TRBV19,ASTLGERPRGETQY
.,TRBJ2-1,TRBV5-1,ASSLDSEYNEQF
.,TRBJ2-7,TRBV4-3,ASSPSSGSYEQY
.,TRBJ2-1,TRBV27,ASSLYAGSSYNEQF
.,TRBJ1-1,TRBV9,ASSVDFNTEAF
.,TRBJ1-2,TRBV18,ASSPERSTYGYT
.,TRBJ2-7,TRBV14,ASRRVVLSYEQY
.,TRBJ2-3,TRBV6-4,ASSSGGTGGGLGTDTQY
.,TRBJ1-1,TRBV30,AWSVGGAEAF
.,TRBJ2-3,TRBV9,ASSVLAGVGNTQY
.,TRBJ1-4,TRBV27,ASSLIGGELF
.,TRBJ2-3,TRBV7-8,ASSLWERAGGPLDTQY
.,TRBJ1-4,TRBV28,ASSPPGPVNEKLF
.,TRBJ2-7,TRBV4-1,ASSPGGTSGTYEQY
once,TRBJ2-1,TRBV7-9,ASSYKPGQGNEQF
.,TRBJ2-5,TRBV30,AWSVRGAQY
.,TRBJ2-7,TRBV28,ASAPNGLTYEQY
.,TRBJ2-7,TRBV7-2,ASSFQGKYEQY
once,TRBJ2-1,TRBV4-3,ASSQDGRDLYNEQF
.,TRBJ2-1,TRBV7-6,ASSLRLAGGNEQF
.,TRBJ2-7,TRBV4-1,ASSRIGSQGNEQY
.,TRBJ1-1,TRBV30,AWSVVGANTEAF
.,TRBJ2-2,TRBV5-1,ASSITQGELF